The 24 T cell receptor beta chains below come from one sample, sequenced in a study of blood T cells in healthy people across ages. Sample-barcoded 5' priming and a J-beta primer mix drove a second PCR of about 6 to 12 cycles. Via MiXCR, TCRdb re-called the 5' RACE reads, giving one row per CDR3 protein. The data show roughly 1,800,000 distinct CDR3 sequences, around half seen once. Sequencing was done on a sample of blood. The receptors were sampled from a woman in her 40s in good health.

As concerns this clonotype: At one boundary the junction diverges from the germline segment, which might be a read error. CDR3 in DNA: TGTGACAGCAGTTTATCGTCTATGGAGACCCAGTACTTC. Its protein is CDSSLSSMETQYF. The chain employs TRBV27 and TRBJ2-5; D gene unclear. Germline CDR1 is MNHEY and CDR2 is SMNVEV (reference sequence). CDR3 length: 13 amino acids.

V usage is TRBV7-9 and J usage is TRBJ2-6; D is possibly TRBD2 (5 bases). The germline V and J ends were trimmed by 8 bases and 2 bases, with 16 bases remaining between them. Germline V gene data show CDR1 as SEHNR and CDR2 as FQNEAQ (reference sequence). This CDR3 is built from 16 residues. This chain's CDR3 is CASFRDFAAGANVLTF. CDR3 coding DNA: TGTGCCAGCTTCCGGGATTTTGCGGCTGGGGCCAACGTCCTGACTTTC.

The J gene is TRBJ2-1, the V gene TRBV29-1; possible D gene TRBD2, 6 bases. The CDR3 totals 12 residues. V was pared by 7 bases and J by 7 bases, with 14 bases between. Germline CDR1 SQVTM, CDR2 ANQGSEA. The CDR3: CSGRAGRNEQFF. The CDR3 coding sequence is TGCAGCGGGCGGGCAGGGAGGAATGAGCAGTTCTTC.

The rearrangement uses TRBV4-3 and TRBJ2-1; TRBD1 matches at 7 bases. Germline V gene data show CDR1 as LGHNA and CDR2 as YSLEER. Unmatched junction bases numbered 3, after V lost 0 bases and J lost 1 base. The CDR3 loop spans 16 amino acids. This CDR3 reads CASSQEDRPSYNEQFF. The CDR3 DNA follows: TGCGCCAGCAGCCAAGAGGACAGGCCTTCCTACAATGAGCAGTTCTTC.

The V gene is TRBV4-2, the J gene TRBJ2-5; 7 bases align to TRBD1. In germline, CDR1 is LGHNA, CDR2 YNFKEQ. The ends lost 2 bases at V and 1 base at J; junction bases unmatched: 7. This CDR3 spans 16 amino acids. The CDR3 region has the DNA TGTGCCAGCAGCCAACACGACAGGGCCTCCCAAGAGACCCAGTACTTC. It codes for CASSQHDRASQETQYF.

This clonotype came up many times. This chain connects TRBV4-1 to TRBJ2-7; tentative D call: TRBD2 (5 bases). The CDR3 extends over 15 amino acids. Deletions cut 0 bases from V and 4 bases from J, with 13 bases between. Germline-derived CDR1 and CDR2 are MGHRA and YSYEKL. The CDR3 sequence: CASSQEASPTYEQYF. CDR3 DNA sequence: TGCGCCAGCAGCCAAGAGGCTAGCCCGACTTACGAGCAGTACTTC.

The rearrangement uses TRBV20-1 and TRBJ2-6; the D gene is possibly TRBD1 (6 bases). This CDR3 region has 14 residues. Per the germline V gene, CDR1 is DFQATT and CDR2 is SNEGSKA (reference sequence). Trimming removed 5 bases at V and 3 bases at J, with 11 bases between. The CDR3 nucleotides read TGCAGTGCTCGTCGGACAGTTGGGGCCAACGTCCTGACTTTC. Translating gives CSARRTVGANVLTF.

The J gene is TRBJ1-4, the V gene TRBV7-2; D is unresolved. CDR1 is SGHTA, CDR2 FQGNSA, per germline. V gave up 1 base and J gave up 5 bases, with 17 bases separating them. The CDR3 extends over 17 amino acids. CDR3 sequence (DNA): TGTGCCAGCAGCTTAGTCCCGATCGGGAGGAACAATGAAAAACTGTTTTTT. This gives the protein CASSLVPIGRNNEKLFF. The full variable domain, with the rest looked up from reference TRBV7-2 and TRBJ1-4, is GAGVSQSPSNKVTEKGKDVELRCDPISGHTALYWYRQSLGQGLEFLIYFQGNSAPDKSGLPSDRFSAERTGGSVSTLTIQRTQQEDSAVYLCASSLVPIGRNNEKLFFGSGTQLSVL.

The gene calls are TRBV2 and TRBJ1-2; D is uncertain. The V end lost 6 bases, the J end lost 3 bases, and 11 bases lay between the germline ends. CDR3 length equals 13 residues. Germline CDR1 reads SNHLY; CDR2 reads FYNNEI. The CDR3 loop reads CASSGSSDYGYTF. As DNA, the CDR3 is TGTGCCAGCAGCGGGTCTAGTGACTATGGCTACACCTTC.

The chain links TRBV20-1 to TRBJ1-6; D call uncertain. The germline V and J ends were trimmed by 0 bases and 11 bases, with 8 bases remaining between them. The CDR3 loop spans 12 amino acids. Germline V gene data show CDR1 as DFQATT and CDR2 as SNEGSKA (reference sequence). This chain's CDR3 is CSARDHGTPLHF. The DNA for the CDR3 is TGCAGTGCTAGAGATCATGGAACACCCCTCCACTTT.

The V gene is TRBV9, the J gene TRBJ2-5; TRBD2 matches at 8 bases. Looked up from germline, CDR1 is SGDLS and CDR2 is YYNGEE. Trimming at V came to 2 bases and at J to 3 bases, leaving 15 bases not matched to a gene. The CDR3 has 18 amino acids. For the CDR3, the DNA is TGTGCCAGCAGCGTCCTAGCTGGAGGTCAAGCGGGGGAAGAGACCCAGTACTTC. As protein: CASSVLAGGQAGEETQYF. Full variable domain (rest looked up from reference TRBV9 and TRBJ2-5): DSGVTQTPKHLITATGQRVTLRCSPRSGDLSVYWYQQSLDQGLQFLIQYYNGEERAKGNILERFSAQQFPDLHSELNLSSLELGDSALYFCASSVLAGGQAGEETQYFGPGTRLLVL.

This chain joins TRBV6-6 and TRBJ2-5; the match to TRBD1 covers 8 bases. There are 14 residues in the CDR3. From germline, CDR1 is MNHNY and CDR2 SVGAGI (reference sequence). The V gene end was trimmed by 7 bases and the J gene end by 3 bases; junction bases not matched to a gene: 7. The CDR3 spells CASNDRGYEETQYF. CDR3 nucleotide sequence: TGTGCCAGCAACGACAGGGGCTATGAAGAGACCCAGTACTTC.

The CDR3 nucleotides read TGTGCCAGCAGTTTCCCCCGGGGTGGTAAAGAGACCCAGTACTTC. Its translation is CASSFPRGGKETQYF. The rearrangement uses TRBV28 and TRBJ2-5, with a possible D match to TRBD2 (5 bases). V gave up 3 bases and J gave up 3 bases, with 14 bases separating them. The CDR3 has 15 amino acids. Germline V gene data show CDR1 as MDHEN and CDR2 as SYDVKM. Filled out from reference TRBV28 and TRBJ2-5, the complete variable domain reads DVKVTQSSRYLVKRTGEKVFLECVQDMDHENMFWYRQDPGLGLRLIYFSYDVKMKEKGDIPEGYSVSREKKERFSLILESASTNQTSMYLCASSFPRGGKETQYFGPGTRLLVL.

As DNA, the CDR3 is TGTGCCAGCAGTAATAGCGGGGGGGCCTACAATGAGCAGTTCTTC. Its protein is CASSNSGGAYNEQFF. The gene calls are TRBV6-4 and TRBJ2-1; TRBD2 matches at 11 bases. Germline values: CDR1 MRHNA, CDR2 SNTAGT. V lost 5 bases, J lost 2 bases, and 2 bases stayed unmatched. The CDR3 is 15 amino acids.

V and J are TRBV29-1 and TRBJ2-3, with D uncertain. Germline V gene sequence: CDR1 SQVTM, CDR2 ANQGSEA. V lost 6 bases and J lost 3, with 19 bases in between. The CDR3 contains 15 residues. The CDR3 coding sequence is TGCAGCGTCCCGAGCGACCGCGGTAGGACAGATACGCAGTATTTT. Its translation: CSVPSDRGRTDTQYF.

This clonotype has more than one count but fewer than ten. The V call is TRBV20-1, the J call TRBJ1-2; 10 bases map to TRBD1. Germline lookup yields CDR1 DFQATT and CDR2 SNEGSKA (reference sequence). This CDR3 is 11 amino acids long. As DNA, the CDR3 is TGCAGCGCCAGGGACAGGGGAGGCTACACCTTC. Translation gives CSARDRGGYTF.

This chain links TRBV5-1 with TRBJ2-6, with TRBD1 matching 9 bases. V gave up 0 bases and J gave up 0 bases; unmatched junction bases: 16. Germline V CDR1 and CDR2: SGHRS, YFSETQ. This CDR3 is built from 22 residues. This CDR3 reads CASSLDNLRTGDLSSGANVLTF. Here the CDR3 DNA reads TGCGCCAGCAGCTTGGACAACCTAAGGACAGGGGATCTTAGCTCTGGGGCCAACGTCCTGACTTTC.

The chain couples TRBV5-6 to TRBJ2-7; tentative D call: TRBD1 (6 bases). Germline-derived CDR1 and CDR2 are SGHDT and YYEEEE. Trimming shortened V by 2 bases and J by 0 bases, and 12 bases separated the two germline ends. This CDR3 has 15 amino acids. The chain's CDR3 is CASSFIDRFSYEQYF. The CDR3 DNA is TGTGCCAGCAGCTTTATCGACAGGTTCTCCTACGAGCAGTACTTC.

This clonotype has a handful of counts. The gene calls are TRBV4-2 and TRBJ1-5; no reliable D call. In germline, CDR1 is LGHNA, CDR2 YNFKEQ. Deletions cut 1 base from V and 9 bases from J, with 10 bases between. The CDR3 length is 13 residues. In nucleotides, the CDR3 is TGTGCCAGCAGCCAAGCAAAGGAGACGCCCCAGCATTTT. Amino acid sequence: CASSQAKETPQHF.

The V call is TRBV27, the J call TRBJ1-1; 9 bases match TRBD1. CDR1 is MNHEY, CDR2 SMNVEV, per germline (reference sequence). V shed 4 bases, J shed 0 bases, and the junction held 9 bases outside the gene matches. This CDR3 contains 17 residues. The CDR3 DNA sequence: TGTGCCAGCAGTTCTTCCGGGACAGGGATAATGAACACTGAAGCTTTCTTT. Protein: CASSSSGTGIMNTEAFF.

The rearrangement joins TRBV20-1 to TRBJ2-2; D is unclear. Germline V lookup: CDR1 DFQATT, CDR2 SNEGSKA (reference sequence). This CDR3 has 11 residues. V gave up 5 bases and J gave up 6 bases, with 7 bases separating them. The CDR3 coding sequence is TGCAGTGCTGGCCGTTCCGGGGAGCTGTTTTTT. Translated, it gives CSAGRSGELFF.

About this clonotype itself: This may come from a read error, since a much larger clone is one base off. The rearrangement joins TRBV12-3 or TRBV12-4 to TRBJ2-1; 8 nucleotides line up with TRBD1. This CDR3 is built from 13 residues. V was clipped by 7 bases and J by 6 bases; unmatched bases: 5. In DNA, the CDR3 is TGTGCCAGCACCTTGGGACAGGCCAATGAGCAGTTCTTC. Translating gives CASTLGQANEQFF.

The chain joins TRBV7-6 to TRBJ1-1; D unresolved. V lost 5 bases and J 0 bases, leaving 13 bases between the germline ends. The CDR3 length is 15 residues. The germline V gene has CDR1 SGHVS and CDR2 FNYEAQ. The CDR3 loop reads CASSRGYLMNTEAFF. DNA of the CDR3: TGTGCCAGCAGCCGAGGATATCTCATGAACACTGAAGCTTTCTTT.

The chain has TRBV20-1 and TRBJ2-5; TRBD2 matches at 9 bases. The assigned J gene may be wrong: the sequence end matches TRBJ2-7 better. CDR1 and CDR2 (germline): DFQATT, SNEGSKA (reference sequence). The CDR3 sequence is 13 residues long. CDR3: CSAKRGEIYEQYF. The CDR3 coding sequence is TGCAGTGCTAAGCGGGGGGAGATCTACGAGCAGTACTTC.